What follows are 32 T cell receptor beta chains derived from one specimen sequenced in a study of T cell responses to AZD1222 COVID-19 vaccine. TCRdb's table, derived via immunoSEQ multiplex PCR, lists solely in-frame clones and lacks some. In the table there are 140,000 to 150,000 clones, 70% to 90% of which are singletons. The sequencing here drew on peripheral blood, taken on day 0 of AZD1222 vaccination. The origin of the receptors is an adult in good health.

The V and J genes are TRBV7-2 and TRBJ2-7; no definite D call. Germline CDR1 is SGHTA and CDR2 is FQGNSA. V was cut by 0 bases and J by 0 bases, with 3 bases left in between. This CDR3 spans 13 amino acids. CDR3 in DNA: TGTGCCAGCAGCTTAGCCGTCTCCTACGAGCAGTACTTC. This translates into CASSLAVSYEQYF.

V usage is TRBV7-2 and J usage is TRBJ1-3; D is unresolved. Germline loops: CDR1 SGHTA, CDR2 FQGNSA. Trimming cost V 0 bases and J 4 bases, with 7 bases left between them. The CDR3 is 14 amino acids. The CDR3 loop reads CASSLALVGNTIYF. The CDR3 nucleotides are TGTGCCAGCAGCTTAGCGCTGGTCGGAAACACCATATATTTT.

CDR3 in amino acids: CASSPRGNYYGYTF. The DNA of the CDR3 is TGTGCCAGCAGCCCCCGAGGGAACTACTATGGCTACACCTTC. The genes are TRBV5-4 and TRBJ1-2; D is unclear. V was pared by 4 bases and J by 3 bases, with 13 bases between. CDR1 is SGHNT, CDR2 YYREEE, per germline (reference sequence). The CDR3 is made up of 14 amino acids.

The chain combines TRBV21-1 with TRBJ1-3; the table assigns TRBD1, which was not confirmed against the DNA. TRBV21-1 is described as a pseudogene. The length of the CDR3 is 18 residues. As DNA, the CDR3 is TGTGCCAGCAGCCTCGGCCGGGGAGGGACAGGTGCTGGAAACACCATATATTTT. Its protein product is CASSLGRGGTGAGNTIYF.

This clone was seen just once. The J gene is TRBJ1-2, the V gene TRBV7-3, with D tentatively TRBD1 (6 bases). Germline lookup yields CDR1 SGHTA and CDR2 FQGTGA. The CDR3 is made up of 15 amino acids. With 5 bases removed from V and 5 bases from J, the gap between germline ends came to 18 bases. The CDR3 DNA reads as TGTGCCAGCAGCCCCACAGGGACGAGCCCATATGGCTACACCTTC. Translated: CASSPTGTSPYGYTF.

The chain employs TRBV6-5 and TRBJ2-3, with 9 bases fitting TRBD1. Per the germline V gene, CDR1 is MNHEY and CDR2 is SVGAGI. The CDR3 sequence is 15 residues long. Losses at the gene ends were 4 bases for V and 2 bases for J; bases not matched to a gene: 4. As DNA, the CDR3 is TGTGCCAGCAGTTTAAGGGACAGGGTCACAGATACGCAGTATTTT. As protein: CASSLRDRVTDTQYF.

J is TRBJ2-7 and V is TRBV18; tentatively, D is TRBD1 (5 bases). Germline V gene lookup returns CDR1 KGHSH and CDR2 LQKENI. Trimming stripped 3 bases from V and 0 bases from J, with 12 bases between. The CDR3 consists of 15 residues. The CDR3 DNA sequence: TGTGCCAGCTCACCTCTTGGGGCCAGCTCCTACGAGCAGTACTTC. The encoded protein is CASSPLGASSYEQYF.

This clone was seen only a few times. This chain uses TRBV29-1 with TRBJ1-2; 7 nucleotides align to TRBD1. The CDR3 extends over 13 amino acids. Germline lookup yields CDR1 SQVTM and CDR2 ANQGSEA. V was clipped by 7 bases and J by 7 bases; unmatched bases: 12. The CDR3 DNA reads TGCAGCGGGCGAGACAGGGAGATCGGTGGCTACACCTTC. Translated: CSGRDREIGGYTF.

The genes are TRBV5-1 and TRBJ1-1, with 12 bases lining up with TRBD1. CDR1 is SGHRS and CDR2 is YFSETQ in the germline V gene. The V gene end was trimmed by 3 bases and the J gene end by 7 bases; junction bases not matched to a gene: 16. The CDR3 is 18 amino acids. CDR3 sequence: CASSSRGTGGANILEAFF. The DNA for the CDR3 is TGCGCCAGCAGCTCCCGGGGGACAGGGGGCGCCAATATACTTGAAGCTTTCTTT.

The J gene is TRBJ2-5, the V gene TRBV7-3; TRBD2 matches at 10 bases. The trim removed 2 bases at V and 2 bases at J, leaving 5 bases unmatched. The CDR3 covers 16 residues. Germline values: CDR1 SGHTA, CDR2 FQGTGA. The CDR3, as DNA: TGTGCCAGCAGCTTATCGATTAGCGGGGGGCAAGAGACCCAGTACTTC. Amino acid sequence: CASSLSISGGQETQYF.

The chain links TRBV19 to TRBJ1-1; 7 nucleotides agree with TRBD1. Germline V gene data show CDR1 as LNHDA and CDR2 as SQIVND (reference sequence). This CDR3 is built from 12 residues. After removal of 5 bases from V and 8 bases from J, the junction contained 5 bases not matched to a gene. In DNA form, the CDR3 reads TGTGCCAGTAGTCGCCAGGACAGGGAAGCTTTCTTT. It translates to CASSRQDREAFF.

In DNA, the CDR3 is TGTGCCAGCAGCCTAAGAATGAACACTGAAGCTTTCTTT. Its protein is CASSLRMNTEAFF. The rearrangement links TRBV9 to TRBJ1-1; D is undetermined. CDR3 size: 13 residues. V shed 4 bases and J shed 0 bases, with 7 bases lying between them. Germline V gene data show CDR1 as SGDLS and CDR2 as YYNGEE.

This rearrangement joins TRBV5-6 to TRBJ2-7, with 12 bases that match TRBD2. V lost 4 bases to trimming and J lost 2 bases; unmatched junction nucleotides: 4. In germline, CDR1 is SGHDT, CDR2 YYEEEE. The CDR3 is 15 residues long. The CDR3: CASSTGTSGPYEQYF. CDR3 nucleotide sequence: TGTGCCAGCAGCACCGGGACTAGCGGGCCCTACGAGCAGTACTTC.

This clone has only a few counts. The V gene is TRBV12-5, the J gene TRBJ1-2, with D possibly being TRBD1 (5 bases). This CDR3 comprises 15 residues. V was clipped by 6 bases and J by 1 base, with 15 bases between them. Germline values: CDR1 LGHNT, CDR2 FRNRAP. CDR3 region: CASGWGDLFNYGYTF. The CDR3 nucleotides are TGTGCTAGTGGGTGGGGGGATCTTTTTAACTATGGCTACACCTTC.

The rearrangement links TRBV28 to TRBJ1-2; a weak D match, TRBD1 (6 bases). The CDR3 length is 12 residues. Looked up from germline, CDR1 is MDHEN and CDR2 is SYDVKM. Trimming removed 4 bases from V and 7 bases from J, with 10 bases in between. Here the CDR3 DNA reads TGTGCCAGCAGTTCCGGGACAAGTGGCTACACCTTC. Protein: CASSSGTSGYTF.

The V gene is TRBV19, the J gene TRBJ1-5; D is uncertain. The germline gives CDR1 LNHDA, CDR2 SQIVND (reference sequence). The CDR3 is 14 residues long. The V end was cut by 5 bases, the J end by 0 bases, with 8 bases between. CDR3 bases: TGTGCCAGTAGTTGGGAGTATAGCAATCAGCCCCAGCATTTT. Protein sequence: CASSWEYSNQPQHF.

V usage is TRBV5-4 and J usage is TRBJ1-4; TRBD1 agrees at 9 bases. CDR1 and CDR2 (germline): SGHNT, YYREEE (reference sequence). V lost 4 bases to trimming and J lost 8 bases; unmatched junction nucleotides: 9. The CDR3 loop spans 15 amino acids. The CDR3 sequence is CASSIPTGGGEKLFF. CDR3 sequence (DNA): TGTGCCAGCAGCATCCCGACAGGGGGAGGAGAAAAACTGTTTTTT. Filled out from reference TRBV5-4 and TRBJ1-4, the complete variable domain reads ETGVTQSPTHLIKTRGQQVTLRCSSQSGHNTVSWYQQALGQGPQFIFQYYREEENGRGNFPPRFSGLQFPNYSSELNVNALELDDSALYLCASSIPTGGGEKLFFGSGTQLSVL.

This sequence joins TRBV11-2 and TRBJ2-1; 7 nucleotides match TRBD2. Germline assignment: CDR1 SGHAT and CDR2 FQNNGV. The CDR3 consists of 14 residues. With 5 bases clipped from V and 4 bases from J, the junction kept 5 bases outside the gene matches. CDR3 bases: TGTGCCAGCAGCATAAGCGGGGCTTACAATGAGCAGTTCTTC. Residues: CASSISGAYNEQFF.

The chain is built from TRBV9 and TRBJ1-6; D is possibly TRBD1 (6 bases). CDR1 and CDR2 (germline): SGDLS, YYNGEE. This CDR3 comprises 16 residues. Between the trimmed V and J ends, which lost 1 base and 2 bases, there was a span of 10 bases. The CDR3 reads CASSVSGGTYNSPLHF. DNA for the CDR3: TGTGCCAGCAGCGTATCCGGGGGCACCTATAATTCACCCCTCCACTTT.

The chain carries TRBV5-1 and TRBJ2-2; weak D call: TRBD2 (6 bases). V was clipped by 0 bases and J by 0 bases, with 9 bases between them. The CDR3 contains 16 residues. CDR1 is SGHRS, CDR2 YFSETQ, per germline. The CDR3 DNA follows: TGCGCCAGCAGCTTGGCCGGAGGGTCGAACACCGGGGAGCTGTTTTTT. It is translated as CASSLAGGSNTGELFF. The full variable domain, completed using reference TRBV5-1 and TRBJ2-2, is KAGVTQTPRYLIKTRGQQVTLSCSPISGHRSVSWYQQTPGQGLQFLFEYFSETQRNKGNFPGRFSGRQFSNSRSEMNVSTLELGDSALYLCASSLAGGSNTGELFFGEGSRLTVL.

This sequence joins TRBV4-2 and TRBJ2-3, with D possibly TRBD2 on 5 matching bases. V lost 1 base and J lost 2, with 13 bases in between. In germline, CDR1 is LGHNA, CDR2 YNFKEQ. The CDR3 has 16 amino acids. The CDR3 DNA is TGTGCCAGCAGCCAAGGAAATAGCGCGACCACAGATACGCAGTATTTT. It encodes CASSQGNSATTDTQYF.

V gene TRBV29-1 combines with J gene TRBJ2-2, with D tentatively TRBD1 or TRBD2 (5 bases each). The CDR3 contains 13 residues. Germline V gene sequence: CDR1 SQVTM, CDR2 ANQGSEA. Trimming took off 4 bases at V and 7 bases at J, with 13 bases between the two ends. CDR3 in DNA: TGCAGCGTTGGAGGGGAGAGGGGCGGGGAGCTGTTTTTT. It specifies CSVGGERGGELFF.

This chain uses TRBV5-6 with TRBJ1-1, with D hard to call. The V gene lost 5 bases and the J gene lost 6 bases, with 8 bases spanning the gap. CDR1 is SGHDT and CDR2 is YYEEEE in the germline V gene. This CDR3 comprises 11 residues. The CDR3 DNA is TGTGCCAGCAGGGGTGGGGCTGAAGCTTTCTTT. Translation: CASRGGAEAFF.

The chain links TRBV30 to TRBJ2-5, with 9 bases aligning to TRBD2. The CDR3 runs 14 residues. The germline CDR1 and CDR2 sequences are GTSNPN and SVGIG (reference sequence). J lost 4 bases, V lost 5 bases, and 8 bases had no gene match. In DNA, the CDR3 is TGTGCCTGGCAAAGCGGGGGGCTCGTAGAGACCCAGTACTTC. Amino acids: CAWQSGGLVETQYF.

This sequence joins TRBV7-2 and TRBJ1-5; 8 bases fit TRBD1. The CDR3 is 16 amino acids. Trimming took 5 bases from V and 0 from J; bases not matched to a gene: 6. Germline V CDR1 and CDR2: SGHTA, FQGNSA. The chain's CDR3 is CASSPGTGHSNQPQHF. In DNA, the CDR3 is TGTGCCAGCAGCCCAGGGACAGGCCATAGCAATCAGCCCCAGCATTTT.

J is TRBJ1-5 and V is TRBV7-2; D gene ambiguous. Germline V lookup: CDR1 SGHTA, CDR2 FQGNSA. V was shortened by 5 bases and J by 10 bases, with 12 bases between the two germline ends. The CDR3 sequence is 12 residues long. CDR3 sequence reads: CASSVSGGPQHF. CDR3 sequence (DNA): TGTGCCAGCAGCGTATCGGGAGGTCCCCAGCATTTT. Filled out from reference TRBV7-2 and TRBJ1-5, the complete variable domain reads GAGVSQSPSNKVTEKGKDVELRCDPISGHTALYWYRQSLGQGLEFLIYFQGNSAPDKSGLPSDRFSAERTGGSVSTLTIQRTQQEDSAVYLCASSVSGGPQHFGDGTRLSIL.

The CDR3 spells CASSFGVQEATNEKLFF. The CDR3 DNA is TGCGCCAGCAGCTTTGGGGTACAGGAAGCAACTAATGAAAAACTGTTTTTT. V usage is TRBV5-1 and J usage is TRBJ1-4, with a weak D call TRBD1 (5 bases). Trimming stripped 2 bases from V and 0 bases from J, with 14 bases between. This CDR3 has 17 residues. CDR1 SGHRS and CDR2 YFSETQ come from the germline V gene. Using reference TRBV5-1 and TRBJ1-4 for the parts outside the CDR3, the full variable domain is KAGVTQTPRYLIKTRGQQVTLSCSPISGHRSVSWYQQTPGQGLQFLFEYFSETQRNKGNFPGRFSGRQFSNSRSEMNVSTLELGDSALYLCASSFGVQEATNEKLFFGSGTQLSVL.

The rearrangement uses TRBV2 and TRBJ1-5, with unresolved D. V was shortened by 6 bases and J by 9 bases, with 18 bases between the two germline ends. Germline values: CDR1 SNHLY, CDR2 FYNNEI. This CDR3 has 14 residues. The CDR3 is CASRREGLGWPQHF. Written as DNA, the CDR3 is TGTGCCAGCAGGCGGGAAGGGCTAGGTTGGCCCCAGCATTTT.

CDR3 protein: CASSRRTARLNTEAFF. The CDR3 DNA sequence: TGTGCCAGCAGTCGAAGGACAGCCCGCTTGAACACTGAAGCTTTCTTT. This sequence joins TRBV27 and TRBJ1-1, with a weak D call TRBD1 (6 bases). The CDR3 loop spans 16 amino acids. Trimming took 5 bases from V and 0 from J, leaving 16 bases between them. In germline, CDR1 is MNHEY, CDR2 SMNVEV (reference sequence).

This chain connects TRBV7-9 to TRBJ2-5; 8 bases are shared with TRBD2. This CDR3 has 16 residues. Looked up from germline, CDR1 is SEHNR and CDR2 is FQNEAQ (reference sequence). J gave up 2 bases and V 5 bases, and 10 bases lay outside the gene matches. This CDR3 reads CASSSPYSGVQETQYF. CDR3 DNA: TGTGCCAGCAGCAGCCCCTATAGCGGGGTACAAGAGACCCAGTACTTC.

This chain connects TRBV7-2 to TRBJ1-2, with D perhaps TRBD1 (5 bases). CDR1 and CDR2 (germline): SGHTA, FQGNSA. This CDR3 contains 13 residues. V lost 5 bases and J lost 4, with 11 bases in between. The CDR3 nucleotides read TGTGCCAGCAGCAACGGGGACGTCTATGGCTACACCTTC. As protein: CASSNGDVYGYTF.

This sequence joins TRBV9 and TRBJ2-7; D remains ambiguous. V gave up 2 bases and J gave up 0 bases, with 12 bases separating them. The CDR3 has 15 amino acids. The germline CDR1 and CDR2 sequences are SGDLS and YYNGEE. CDR3 in amino acids: CASSVEWSLSYEQYF. CDR3 bases: TGTGCCAGCAGCGTGGAATGGAGCCTCTCCTACGAGCAGTACTTC.